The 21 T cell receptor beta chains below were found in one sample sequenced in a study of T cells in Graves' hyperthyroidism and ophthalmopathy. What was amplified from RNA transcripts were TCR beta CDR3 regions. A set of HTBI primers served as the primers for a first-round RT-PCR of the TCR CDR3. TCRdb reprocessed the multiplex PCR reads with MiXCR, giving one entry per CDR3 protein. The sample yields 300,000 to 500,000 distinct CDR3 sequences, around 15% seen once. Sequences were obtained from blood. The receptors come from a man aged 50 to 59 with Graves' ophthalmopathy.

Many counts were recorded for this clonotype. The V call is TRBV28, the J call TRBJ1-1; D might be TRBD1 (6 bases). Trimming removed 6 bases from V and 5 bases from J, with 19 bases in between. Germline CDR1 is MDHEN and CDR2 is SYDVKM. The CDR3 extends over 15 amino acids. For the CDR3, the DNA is TGTGCCAGCAGCCCCCCCGGTAGGGGGATGACTGAAGCTTTCTTT. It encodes CASSPPGRGMTEAFF.

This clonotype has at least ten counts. The CDR3 DNA follows: TGTGCCAGCAGCTTTAGCTGGGGGCGAGGACGAACAGATACGCAGTATTTT. Protein product: CASSFSWGRGRTDTQYF. This sequence joins TRBV11-2 and TRBJ2-3; TRBD1 is a possible D gene (6 bases). Germline V gene lookup returns CDR1 SGHAT and CDR2 FQNNGV. Deletions cut 3 bases from V and 3 bases from J, with 19 bases between. This CDR3 contains 17 residues. The full variable domain, rest sourced from reference TRBV11-2 and TRBJ2-3, is EAGVAQSPRYKIIEKRQSVAFWCNPISGHATLYWYQQILGQGPKLLIQFQNNGVVDDSQLPKDRFSAERLKGVDSTLKIQPAKLEDSAVYLCASSFSWGRGRTDTQYFGPGTRLTVL.

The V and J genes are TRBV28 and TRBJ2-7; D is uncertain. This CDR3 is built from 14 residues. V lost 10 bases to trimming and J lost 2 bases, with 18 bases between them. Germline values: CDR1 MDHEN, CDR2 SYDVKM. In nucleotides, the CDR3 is TGTGCCACCTGCGAGGTAGGGTCAACCTACGAGCAGTACTTC. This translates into CATCEVGSTYEQYF.

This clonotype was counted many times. This CDR3 is CASSQEFRSSGPRGEQYF. CDR3 nucleotides: TGTGCCAGCAGCCAAGAGTTCCGGTCTAGCGGGCCCCGCGGCGAGCAGTACTTC. The rearrangement joins TRBV14 to TRBJ2-7, with 8 bases matching TRBD2. V trimming: 0 bases; J trimming: 6 bases; junction bases outside the gene matches: 16. Germline V gene sequence: CDR1 SGHDN, CDR2 FVKESK. CDR3 length: 18 residues.

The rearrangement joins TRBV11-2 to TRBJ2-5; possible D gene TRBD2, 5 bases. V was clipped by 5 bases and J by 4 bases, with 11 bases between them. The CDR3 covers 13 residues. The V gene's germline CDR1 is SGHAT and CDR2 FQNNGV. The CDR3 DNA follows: TGTGCCAGCAGCGCGGGCCTTGCAGAGACCCAGTACTTC. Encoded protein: CASSAGLAETQYF.

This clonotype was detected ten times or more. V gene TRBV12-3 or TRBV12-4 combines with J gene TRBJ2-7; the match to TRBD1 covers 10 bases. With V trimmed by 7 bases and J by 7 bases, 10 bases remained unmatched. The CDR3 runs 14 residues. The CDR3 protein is CASNHRDRGGEQYF. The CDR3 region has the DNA TGTGCCAGCAATCACCGGGACAGGGGCGGGGAGCAGTACTTC.

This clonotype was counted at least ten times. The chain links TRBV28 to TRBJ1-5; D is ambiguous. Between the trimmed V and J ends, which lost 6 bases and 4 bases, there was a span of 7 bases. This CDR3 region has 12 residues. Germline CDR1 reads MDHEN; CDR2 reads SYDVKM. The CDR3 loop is CASRMENQPQHF. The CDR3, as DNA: TGTGCCAGCAGGATGGAAAATCAGCCCCAGCATTTT. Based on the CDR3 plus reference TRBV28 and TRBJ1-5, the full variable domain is DVKVTQSSRYLVKRTGEKVFLECVQDMDHENMFWYRQDPGLGLRLIYFSYDVKMKEKGDIPEGYSVSREKKERFSLILESASTNQTSMYLCASRMENQPQHFGDGTRLSIL.

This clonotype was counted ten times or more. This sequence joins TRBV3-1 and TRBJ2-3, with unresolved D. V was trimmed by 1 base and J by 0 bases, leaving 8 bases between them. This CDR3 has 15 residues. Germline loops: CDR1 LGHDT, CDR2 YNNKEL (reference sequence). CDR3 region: CASSQVRRSTDTQYF. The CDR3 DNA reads TGTGCCAGCAGCCAAGTTCGACGGAGCACAGATACGCAGTATTTT.

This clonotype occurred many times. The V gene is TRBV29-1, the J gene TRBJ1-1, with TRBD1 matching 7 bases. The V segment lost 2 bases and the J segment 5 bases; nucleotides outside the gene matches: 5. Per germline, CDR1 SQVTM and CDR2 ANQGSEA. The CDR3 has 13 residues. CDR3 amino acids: CSVETGEVTEAFF. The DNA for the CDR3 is TGCAGCGTTGAAACAGGGGAGGTGACTGAAGCTTTCTTT. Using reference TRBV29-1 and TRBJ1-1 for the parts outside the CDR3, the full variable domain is SAVISQKPSRDICQRGTSLTIQCQVDSQVTMMFWYRQQPGQSLTLIATANQGSEATYESGFVIDKFPISRPNLTFSTLTVSNMSPEDSSIYLCSVETGEVTEAFFGQGTRLTVV.

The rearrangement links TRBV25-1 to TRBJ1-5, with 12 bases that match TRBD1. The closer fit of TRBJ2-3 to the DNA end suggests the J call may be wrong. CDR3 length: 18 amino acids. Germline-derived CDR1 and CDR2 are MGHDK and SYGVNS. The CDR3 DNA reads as TGTGCCAGCAGTGACCAACCGGGACAGGGGGCTCTTCATCAGCCCCAGTATTTT. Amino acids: CASSDQPGQGALHQPQYF.

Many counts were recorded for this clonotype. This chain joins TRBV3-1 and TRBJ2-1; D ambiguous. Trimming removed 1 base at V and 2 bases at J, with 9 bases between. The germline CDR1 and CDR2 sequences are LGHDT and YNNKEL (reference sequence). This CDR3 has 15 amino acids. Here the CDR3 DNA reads TGTGCCAGCAGCCAAGTTTTGGCTGCCTACAATGAGCAGTTCTTC. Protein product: CASSQVLAAYNEQFF.

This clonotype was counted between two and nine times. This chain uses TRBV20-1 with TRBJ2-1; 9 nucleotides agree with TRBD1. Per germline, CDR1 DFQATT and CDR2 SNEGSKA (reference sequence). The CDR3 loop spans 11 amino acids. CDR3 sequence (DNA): TGCACCTGGGACAGGGTCGGTGAGCAGTTCTTC. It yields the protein CTWDRVGEQFF.

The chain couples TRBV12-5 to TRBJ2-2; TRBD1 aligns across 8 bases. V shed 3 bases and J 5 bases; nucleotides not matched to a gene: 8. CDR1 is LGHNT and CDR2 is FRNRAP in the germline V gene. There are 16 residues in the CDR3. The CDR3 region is CASGFPQGAGTGELFF. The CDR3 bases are TGTGCTAGTGGTTTCCCCCAGGGGGCAGGTACCGGGGAGCTGTTTTTT.

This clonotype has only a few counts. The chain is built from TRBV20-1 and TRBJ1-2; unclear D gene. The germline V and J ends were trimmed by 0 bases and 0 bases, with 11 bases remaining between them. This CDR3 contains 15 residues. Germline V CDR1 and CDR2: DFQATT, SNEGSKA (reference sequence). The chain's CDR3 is CSARDPTEPNYGYTF. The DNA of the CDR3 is TGCAGTGCTAGAGACCCGACGGAGCCTAACTATGGCTACACCTTC.

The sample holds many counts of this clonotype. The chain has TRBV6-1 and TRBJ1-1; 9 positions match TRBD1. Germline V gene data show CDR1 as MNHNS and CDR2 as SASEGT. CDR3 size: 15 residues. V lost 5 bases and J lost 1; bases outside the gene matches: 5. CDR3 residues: CASSTQGAKNTEAFF. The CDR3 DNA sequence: TGTGCCAGCAGTACACAGGGGGCGAAGAACACTGAAGCTTTCTTT.

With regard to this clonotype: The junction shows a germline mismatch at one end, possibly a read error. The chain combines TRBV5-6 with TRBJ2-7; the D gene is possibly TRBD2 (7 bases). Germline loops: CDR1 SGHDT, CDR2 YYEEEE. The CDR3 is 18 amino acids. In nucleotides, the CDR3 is TGTGCCAGCGGCTTTGCCGTAGGGGGGACTACCGAGTACTACGAGCAGTACTTC. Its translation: CASGFAVGGTTEYYEQYF.

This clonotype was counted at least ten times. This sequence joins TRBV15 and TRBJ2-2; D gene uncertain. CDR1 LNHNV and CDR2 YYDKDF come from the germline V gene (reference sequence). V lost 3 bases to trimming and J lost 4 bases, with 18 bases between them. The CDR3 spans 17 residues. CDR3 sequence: CATSSTMVGRRTGELFF. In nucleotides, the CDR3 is TGTGCCACCAGCAGTACAATGGTCGGCCGACGCACCGGGGAGCTGTTTTTT.

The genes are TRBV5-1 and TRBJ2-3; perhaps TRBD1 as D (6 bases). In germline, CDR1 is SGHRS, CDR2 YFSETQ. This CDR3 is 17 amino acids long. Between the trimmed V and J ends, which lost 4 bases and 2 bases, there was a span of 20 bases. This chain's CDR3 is CASSSGEDRHTTDTQYF. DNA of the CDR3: TGCGCCAGCAGCAGCGGAGAAGACAGGCACACCACAGATACGCAGTATTTT.

The CDR3 bases are TGTGCCACCAGCAGAGATATCTGGCGGGAGACGGGCGAGCAGTACTTC. It translates to CATSRDIWRETGEQYF. The rearrangement uses TRBV15 and TRBJ2-7; 7 nucleotides align to TRBD2. CDR1 is LNHNV and CDR2 is YYDKDF in the germline V gene (reference sequence). This CDR3 contains 16 residues. V lost 0 bases and J lost 6; bases outside the gene matches: 11.

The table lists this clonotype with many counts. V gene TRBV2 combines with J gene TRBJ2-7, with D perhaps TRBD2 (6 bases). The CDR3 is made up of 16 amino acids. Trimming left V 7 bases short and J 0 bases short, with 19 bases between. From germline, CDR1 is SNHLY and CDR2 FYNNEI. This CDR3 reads CASTPSPGTDSYEQYF. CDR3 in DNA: TGTGCCAGCACCCCCAGCCCCGGGACTGACTCCTACGAGCAGTACTTC.

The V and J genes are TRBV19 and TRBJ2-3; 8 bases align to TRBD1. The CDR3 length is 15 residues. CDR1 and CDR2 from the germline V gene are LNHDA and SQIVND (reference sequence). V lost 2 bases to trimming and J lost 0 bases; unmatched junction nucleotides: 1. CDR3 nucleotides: TGTGCCAGTAGTATAAGGGACAGGAGCACAGATACGCAGTATTTT. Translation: CASSIRDRSTDTQYF.